The 17 T cell receptor beta chains in this list originate from one sample, sequenced in a study of blood T cells in healthy people across ages. Using a J-beta primer mix together with a sample-barcoded 5' primer, a second PCR was run for roughly 7 to 11 cycles. TCRdb reanalysed the 5' RACE reads using MiXCR and keeps one entry per CDR3 protein. The sample lists some 900,000 distinct CDR3 sequences, about 48% occurring once. The specimen was blood. The receptors here all came from a man in his thirties or forties in good health.

This clonotype was detected only a few times. The V and J genes are TRBV11-1 and TRBJ2-1, with D perhaps TRBD2 (5 bases). CDR3 length equals 11 residues. Trimming cost V 4 bases and J 11 bases, with 9 bases left between them. Germline V gene data show CDR1 as SGHAT and CDR2 as FQDESV (reference sequence). This CDR3 reads CASSSVGKQFF. In DNA, the CDR3 is TGTGCCAGCAGCTCGGTCGGGAAGCAGTTCTTC.

The chain is built from TRBV12-3 or TRBV12-4 and TRBJ2-7; D unclear. The CDR3 runs 12 residues. V was shortened by 8 bases and J by 2 bases, with 10 bases between the two germline ends. CDR3 nucleotide sequence: TGTGCCAGCGGGCAGCAAACCTACGAGCAGTACTTC. This sequence encodes CASGQQTYEQYF.

In its sample, this clonotype was seen a few times. J is TRBJ2-1 and V is TRBV7-2; TRBD2 is a possible D gene (5 bases). This CDR3 comprises 14 residues. Germline loops: CDR1 SGHTA, CDR2 FQGNSA. V gave up 5 bases and J gave up 4 bases, with 12 bases separating them. The CDR3 loop reads CASSPAPGYNEQFF. CDR3 coding DNA: TGTGCCAGCAGCCCCGCCCCGGGGTACAATGAGCAGTTCTTC.

This clonotype was found a few times. J is TRBJ1-5 and V is TRBV27, with D tentatively TRBD1 (5 bases). Trimming stripped 0 bases from V and 6 bases from J, with 12 bases between. CDR1 is MNHEY, CDR2 SMNVEV, per germline (reference sequence). This CDR3 spans 15 amino acids. In DNA form, the CDR3 reads TGTGCCAGCAGTTTATCGTCAGGGTCGAGTCAGCCCCAGCATTTT. Translating gives CASSLSSGSSQPQHF.

The chain is built from TRBV25-1 and TRBJ2-1, with 9 bases fitting TRBD1. The trim removed 2 bases at V and 1 base at J, leaving 15 bases unmatched. This CDR3 spans 20 amino acids. Germline loops: CDR1 MGHDK, CDR2 SYGVNS. The CDR3 loop is CASSEGMRDREIPSYNEQFF. The DNA for the CDR3 is TGTGCCAGCAGTGAAGGGATGAGGGACAGGGAGATCCCGTCCTACAATGAGCAGTTCTTC.

This chain uses TRBV5-1 with TRBJ1-1, with 9 bases identical to TRBD1. The CDR3 consists of 16 residues. J gave up 1 base and V 0 bases, and 4 bases lay outside the gene matches. CDR1 is SGHRS and CDR2 is YFSETQ in the germline V gene. The CDR3 DNA reads as TGCGCCAGCAGCTTGGCACAGGGGGCGGGGAACACTGAAGCTTTCTTT. Its translation: CASSLAQGAGNTEAFF.

V usage is TRBV4-1 and J usage is TRBJ1-5, with TRBD1 matching 12 bases. Germline V gene data show CDR1 as MGHRA and CDR2 as YSYEKL. V shed 4 bases and J 5 bases; nucleotides not matched to a gene: 9. CDR3 length: 17 residues. The CDR3, as DNA: TGCGCCAGCAGCCCCCCTCCGGGACAGGGGGCCGATCAGCCCCAGCATTTT. It is translated as CASSPPPGQGADQPQHF.

This clonotype was observed a single time. V is TRBV29-1 and J is TRBJ2-7; D ambiguous. V dropped 1 base and J dropped 6 bases, with 16 bases sitting between them. This CDR3 contains 14 residues. The germline CDR1 and CDR2 sequences are SQVTM and ANQGSEA. The CDR3 region is CSVEVGSRASEQYF. In nucleotides, the CDR3 is TGCAGCGTTGAAGTTGGCTCTAGGGCCTCCGAGCAGTACTTC.

This clonotype has ten or more counts. This rearrangement joins TRBV5-6 to TRBJ1-5, with 10 nucleotides matching TRBD1. The CDR3 runs 18 residues. With V trimmed by 2 bases and J by 2 bases, 10 bases remained unmatched. In germline, CDR1 is SGHDT, CDR2 YYEEEE. The CDR3 DNA reads as TGTGCCAGCAGCTTCGGTTCCTCGGGGACAGGGGGCAATCAGCCCCAGCATTTT. This sequence encodes CASSFGSSGTGGNQPQHF.

The V call is TRBV15, the J call TRBJ2-5; a weak D match, TRBD1 (5 bases). The J call may be faulty, since TRBJ2-7 better matches the DNA end. The CDR3 has 15 residues. CDR1 LNHNV and CDR2 YYDKDF come from the germline V gene (reference sequence). CDR3 DNA sequence: TGTGCCACCAGCAGAGATGGTCAGGGTAACTACGAGCAGTACTTC. Its translation: CATSRDGQGNYEQYF.

The CDR3 loop is CASGLAYNEQYF. CDR3 DNA sequence: TGTGCTAGTGGTTTGGCCTACAATGAGCAGTACTTC. The V and J genes are TRBV12-5 and TRBJ2-1; D remains ambiguous. The end of the DNA is better explained by TRBJ2-7, so the J call may be wrong. The CDR3 length is 12 residues. The germline gives CDR1 LGHNT, CDR2 FRNRAP.

The chain uses TRBV7-9 and TRBJ2-3; 7 bases are shared with TRBD2. The CDR3 loop spans 16 amino acids. The germline gives CDR1 SEHNR, CDR2 FQNEAQ (reference sequence). Trimming cost V 2 bases and J 3 bases; bases outside gene matches: 8. This chain's CDR3 is CASSLTLGGGTDTQYF. In nucleotides, the CDR3 is TGTGCCAGCAGCTTAACCCTCGGCGGGGGTACAGATACGCAGTATTTT. The variable domain in full, with the rest retrieved from reference TRBV7-9 and TRBJ2-3, is DTGVSQNPRHKITKRGQNVTFRCDPISEHNRLYWYRQTLGQGPEFLTYFQNEAQLEKSRLLSDRFSAERPKGSFSTLEIQRTEQGDSAMYLCASSLTLGGGTDTQYFGPGTRLTVL.

This clonotype came up a few times. The V gene is TRBV3-1, the J gene TRBJ1-5, with 7 bases matching TRBD1. Germline V CDR1 and CDR2: LGHDT, YNNKEL (reference sequence). The CDR3 runs to 14 residues. J was trimmed by 2 bases and V by 3 bases; bases with no gene match: 1. CDR3 nucleotide sequence: TGTGCCAGCAGCCACCAGGGGGGCAATCAGCCCCAGCATTTT. It codes for CASSHQGGNQPQHF.

V usage is TRBV7-9 and J usage is TRBJ2-1; 14 positions agree with TRBD2. Germline-derived CDR1 and CDR2 are SEHNR and FQNEAQ (reference sequence). V lost 5 bases, J lost 7 bases, and 7 bases stayed unmatched. This CDR3 spans 16 amino acids. Here the CDR3 DNA reads TGTGCCAGCAGCCCTCGACTAGCGGGGGGGCCGAATGAGCAGTTCTTC. Translating gives CASSPRLAGGPNEQFF.

The chain recombines TRBV12-1 with TRBJ1-4; the DNA was not compared with TRBD1, the D call given in the table. TRBV12-1 is annotated as a pseudogene. This CDR3 is built from 12 residues. The chain's CDR3 is CASSIPGQGKFF. DNA for the CDR3: TGTGCCAGCAGCATACCGGGACAGGGGAAGTTTTTT.

Regarding this clonotype: Sequence at one end of the junction differs from germline and may be a read error. The chain recombines TRBV6-2 or TRBV6-3 with TRBJ2-7; D tentatively reads TRBD1 or TRBD2 (5 bases each). The CDR3 covers 14 residues. Germline-derived CDR1 and CDR2 are MNHEY and SVGEGT. The DNA of the CDR3 is TGTGCCAGCAGTGGGGACGCGGTCTTCTACGAGCGGTACTTC. Its translation: CASSGDAVFYERYF.

This clonotype was observed a handful of times. This chain uses TRBV5-1 with TRBJ1-1; 9 positions agree with TRBD1. Losses at the gene ends were 3 bases for V and 1 base for J; bases not matched to a gene: 1. The CDR3 is 14 amino acids. Germline V gene data show CDR1 as SGHRS and CDR2 as YFSETQ. The CDR3 loop reads CASSWGQGNTEAFF. The DNA for the CDR3 is TGCGCCAGCAGCTGGGGACAGGGGAACACTGAAGCTTTCTTT.